The 9 T cell receptor beta chains given below trace back to one sample, sequenced in a study of cytomegalovirus exposure and HLA in healthy donors. Here immunoSEQ multiplex PCR was the method, and the copy in TCRdb shows in-frame clones only, minus some. This sample yields 90,000 to 150,000 clones, of which around 89% are seen a single time; about 6.3% belongs to the top ten. The source material was PBMCs. The receptors here all came from a woman under 30 in good health and CMV-seropositive.

This clone has only a few counts. CDR3 sequence reads: CASSPDRGSNQPQHF. For the CDR3, the DNA is TGTGCCAGCAGTCCGGACAGGGGAAGCAATCAGCCCCAGCATTTT. V usage is TRBV2 and J usage is TRBJ1-5, with 9 nucleotides matching TRBD1. Trimming at V came to 5 bases and at J to 1 base, leaving 3 bases not matched to a gene. The CDR3 runs 15 residues. CDR1 is SNHLY, CDR2 FYNNEI, per germline.

This chain joins TRBV5-6 and TRBJ1-1, with D perhaps matching TRBD1 (6 bases). Germline V gives CDR1 SGHDT, CDR2 YYEEEE. V was trimmed by 7 bases and J by 0 bases, leaving 19 bases between them. The CDR3 is 16 amino acids. The DNA of the CDR3 is TGTGCCAGCTCCTTAGGCGGGGGCGGCGTGAACACTGAAGCTTTCTTT. It yields the protein CASSLGGGGVNTEAFF.

This sequence joins TRBV25-1 and TRBJ2-7; D is perhaps TRBD2 (5 bases). V was trimmed by 8 bases and J by 2 bases, leaving 10 bases between them. Germline V gene lookup returns CDR1 MGHDK and CDR2 SYGVNS. There are 12 residues in the CDR3. CDR3 bases: TGTGCCAGCGGAGGTGGCCCCTACGAGCAGTACTTC. Translated: CASGGGPYEQYF.

V is TRBV7-9 and J is TRBJ2-7; D perhaps matches TRBD1 (5 bases). Germline values: CDR1 SEHNR, CDR2 FQNEAQ (reference sequence). This CDR3 has 14 amino acids. Trimming left V 5 bases short and J 4 bases short, with 15 bases between. CDR3 in DNA: TGTGCCAGCAGCCCTCAGGGTCAAGCTTACGAGCAGTACTTC. Its protein product is CASSPQGQAYEQYF.

This sequence joins TRBV4-3 and TRBJ1-1; possible D gene TRBD1, 6 bases. The CDR3 has 15 amino acids. Germline V lookup: CDR1 LGHNA, CDR2 YSLEER. Trimming shortened V by 0 bases and J by 4 bases, and 12 bases separated the two germline ends. CDR3 DNA sequence: TGCGCCAGCAGCCAAGAAACAGGGTTCTCCACTGAAGCTTTCTTT. Translating it yields CASSQETGFSTEAFF.

This clone has a single count. The CDR3 coding sequence is TGTGCCAGCAGCTGGACAGGGTGGACTGAAGCTTTCTTT. Translation: CASSWTGWTEAFF. The chain recombines TRBV5-8 with TRBJ1-1; TRBD1 matches at 8 bases. Looked up from germline, CDR1 is SGHTS and CDR2 is YDEGEE. CDR3 length equals 13 residues. J lost 5 bases, V lost 3 bases, and 3 bases had no gene match.

J is TRBJ1-6 and V is TRBV13, with 9 bases that match TRBD1. V shed 4 bases and J 6 bases; nucleotides not matched to a gene: 7. This CDR3 contains 16 residues. Germline V gene data show CDR1 as PRHDT and CDR2 as FYEKMQ (reference sequence). CDR3 in DNA: TGTGCCAGCAGCTCCGCTGGGGGACAGGGTAATTCACCCCTCCACTTT. It encodes CASSSAGGQGNSPLHF.

This chain's CDR3 is CASSFSSGFFEQYF. The CDR3, as DNA: TGTGCCAGCAGTTTTTCTAGCGGGTTTTTCGAGCAGTACTTC. The chain is built from TRBV6-6 and TRBJ2-7, with 8 bases lining up with TRBD2. The junction had 8 bases not matched to a gene; V was cut back by 4 bases and J by 6 bases. This CDR3 comprises 14 residues. Germline assignment: CDR1 MNHNY and CDR2 SVGAGI (reference sequence).

This chain uses TRBV11-2 with TRBJ2-1; TRBD2 matches at 7 bases. V trimming: 5 bases; J trimming: 3 bases; junction bases outside the gene matches: 10. Germline CDR1 SGHAT, CDR2 FQNNGV. The CDR3 runs 16 residues. CDR3: CASSPPRAGIYNEQFF. CDR3 in DNA: TGTGCCAGCAGCCCCCCCCGAGCGGGGATCTACAATGAGCAGTTCTTC.